A single T cell receptor (beta chain) is shown here with its context. In the original processing: Using reference gene primer amplification, nucleated cell counts were estimated. Libraries were prepared by immunoSEQ multiplex PCR; TCRdb keeps only in-frame clonotypes and omits some of them. The V and J calls and clone size are taken from that table; D and trimming were inferred from the DNA. The sample holds 400,000 to 500,000 clones; 88% are singletons and the top ten take approximately 1.3%. This specimen belongs to a study of blood T cell repertoires in COVID-19. Germline CDR1 SGHTA, CDR2 FQGNSA. The CDR3 is 15 residues long. Germline trimming cut 5 bases from V and 8 bases from J; bases unmatched to any gene: 10.

The V call is TRBV7-2, the J call TRBJ2-1, with 9 bases fitting TRBD1. Material for sequencing was PBMCs or T cells enriched from blood (not recorded which). This clonotype originated in a woman younger than 30 who had been exposed to COVID-19. The CDR3 loop reads CASSGGQGKGYEQFF. The DNA for the CDR3 is TGTGCCAGCAGCGGGGGACAGGGAAAAGGTTATGAGCAGTTCTTC. The full variable domain, in which reference TRBV7-2 and TRBJ2-1 provide the parts outside the CDR3, is GAGVSQSPSNKVTEKGKDVELRCDPISGHTALYWYRQSLGQGLEFLIYFQGNSAPDKSGLPSDRFSAERTGGSVSTLTIQRTQQEDSAVYLCASSGGQGKGYEQFFGPGTRLTVL.